Many counts were recorded for the clone carrying this T cell receptor (beta chain). Germline V gives CDR1 MDHEN, CDR2 SYDVKM. The length of the CDR3 is 14 residues. Trimming stripped 2 bases from V and 6 bases from J, with 12 bases between. Authors of the study amplified TCR beta CDR3 regions from RNA transcripts. The TCR CDR3 first-round RT-PCR relied on the HTBI primer set. A single record per CDR3 protein comes from TCRdb applying MiXCR to the multiplex PCR reads. The data show approximately 710,000 distinct CDR3 sequences, with 15% to 20% seen just once and around a sixth held by the top ten. This record belongs to a study of T cells in Graves' hyperthyroidism and ophthalmopathy.

The clonotype was recovered from a man aged 50 to 59 with Graves' hyperthyroidism. The rearrangement links TRBV28 to TRBJ2-3; the D is unclear. Specimen: blood. The chain's CDR3 is CASSLGRSRDTQYF. DNA of the CDR3: TGTGCCAGCAGTTTAGGTCGGTCCAGGGATACGCAGTATTTT.